Listed below are T cell receptor beta chains from one sample, sequenced in a study of regulatory T cells in long-lasting Graves disease. TCRdb reprocessed the multiplex PCR reads with MiXCR, giving one entry per CDR3 protein. Of roughly 610,000 distinct CDR3 sequences listed, roughly 15% are singletons. The same sample was also used in a study of T cells in Graves' hyperthyroidism and ophthalmopathy.

Sequenced here: peripheral blood mononuclear cells (PBMCs), sampled at new diagnosis, from a patient treated with antithyroid drugs. These receptors were taken from a woman under 40 with Graves disease. Both conserved end residues are part of each CDR3. A D gene is named only where the DNA matches it firmly. For some rows the clone size is stated as once, few or many, or as a class when expanded; others skip it.

j_gene: TRBJ2-2; abundance: .; v_gene: TRBV19; d_gene: TRBD2; CDR3aa: CASSPSGSQAGELFF; CDR3nt: TGTGCCAGTAGTCCTAGCGGGAGCCAGGCCGGGGAGCTGTTTTTT
j_gene: TRBJ1-2; abundance: few; v_gene: TRBV24-1; d_gene: .; CDR3aa: CATSDLHQPYGYTF; CDR3nt: .
j_gene: TRBJ2-3; abundance: few; v_gene: TRBV6-1; d_gene: TRBD2; CDR3aa: CASSRLASGGTDTQYF; CDR3nt: TGTGCCAGCAGCCGCCTCGCTAGCGGAGGCACAGATACGCAGTATTTT
j_gene: TRBJ2-5; abundance: few; v_gene: TRBV12-3/TRBV12-4; d_gene: .; CDR3aa: CASSYSGTLETQYF; CDR3nt: TGTGCCAGCAGTTACTCCGGGACGTTAGAGACCCAGTACTTC
j_gene: TRBJ1-4; abundance: .; v_gene: TRBV6-6; d_gene: TRBD1; CDR3aa: CASSYSGGGANEKLFF; CDR3nt: TGTGCCAGCAGTTACTCTGGAGGGGGCGCGAATGAAAAACTGTTTTTT
j_gene: TRBJ2-1; abundance: .; v_gene: TRBV29-1; d_gene: TRBD2; CDR3aa: CSVGGGRALNEQFF; CDR3nt: TGCAGCGTTGGAGGCGGGAGGGCCCTAAATGAGCAGTTCTTC
j_gene: TRBJ1-5; abundance: few; v_gene: TRBV6-5; d_gene: .; CDR3aa: CASSYDMVGLQHF; CDR3nt: TGTGCCAGCAGTTACGATATGGTCGGGCTCCAGCATTTT
j_gene: TRBJ2-7; abundance: many; v_gene: TRBV19; d_gene: TRBD1; CDR3aa: CASSRGQGPSYEQYF; CDR3nt: TGTGCCAGTAGTCGGGGACAGGGACCATCCTACGAGCAGTACTTC
j_gene: TRBJ2-1; abundance: few; v_gene: TRBV7-6; d_gene: .; CDR3aa: CASSHTGSVWGSSYNEQFF; CDR3nt: TGTGCCAGCAGCCATACGGGGAGTGTTTGGGGGAGTTCCTACAATGAGCAGTTCTTC
j_gene: TRBJ1-2; abundance: many; v_gene: TRBV6-1; d_gene: .; CDR3aa: CASSQEGYTF; CDR3nt: TGTGCCAGCAGCCAAGAGGGCTACACCTTC
j_gene: TRBJ1-2; abundance: .; v_gene: TRBV18; d_gene: TRBD1; CDR3aa: CASSETGAPGYTF; CDR3nt: TGTGCCAGCTCAGAAACAGGGGCTCCTGGCTACACCTTC
j_gene: TRBJ2-2; abundance: .; v_gene: TRBV5-1; d_gene: .; CDR3aa: CASKVGSGELFF; CDR3nt: TGCGCCAGCAAAGTCGGGAGCGGGGAGCTGTTTTTT
j_gene: TRBJ2-5; abundance: .; v_gene: TRBV6-1; d_gene: TRBD2; CDR3aa: CASSGGGTQGTQYF; CDR3nt: TGTGCCAGCAGTGGGGGAGGGACCCAAGGGACCCAGTACTTC
j_gene: TRBJ2-5; abundance: .; v_gene: TRBV7-3; d_gene: TRBD2; CDR3aa: CASSSTSGGQETQYF; CDR3nt: TGTGCCAGCAGCTCTACTAGCGGGGGTCAAGAGACCCAGTACTTC
j_gene: TRBJ2-5; abundance: many; v_gene: TRBV6-1; d_gene: TRBD1; CDR3aa: CASSTQGLQETQYF; CDR3nt: TGTGCCAGCAGTACACAGGGGCTCCAAGAGACCCAGTACTTC
j_gene: TRBJ1-5; abundance: many; v_gene: TRBV28; d_gene: .; CDR3aa: CASSSIDRSSNQPQHF; CDR3nt: TGTGCCAGCAGTTCAATAGACAGGAGTAGCAATCAGCCCCAGCATTTT
j_gene: TRBJ2-2; abundance: many; v_gene: TRBV6-1; d_gene: .; CDR3aa: CASSPFGPDTGELFF; CDR3nt: TGTGCCAGCAGCCCCTTCGGGCCCGACACCGGGGAGCTGTTTTTT
j_gene: TRBJ1-5; abundance: once; v_gene: TRBV5-6; d_gene: .; CDR3aa: CASSSSNPGFMQPQHF; CDR3nt: TGTGCCAGCAGCTCCTCGAACCCAGGGTTCATGCAGCCCCAGCATTTT
j_gene: TRBJ1-4; abundance: many; v_gene: TRBV27; d_gene: TRBD1; CDR3aa: CASSPDRVNEKLFF; CDR3nt: TGTGCCAGCTCTCCAGACAGGGTTAATGAAAAACTGTTTTTT